The text below deals with one T cell receptor beta chain. The table lists this clonotype with many counts. The clone's antigen remains unknown. The sample holds no much larger clone one base away, and base qualities are not on file. These data originate in a study of T-cell memory formation after mild COVID-19 (dated by TCRdb to the early 2020s). About the study as a whole: Most TCR sequence clusters were specific to one of the two donors. Longitudinal TCRalpha and TCRbeta repertoire sequencing tracked T-cell clones expanding and contracting after mild COVID-19 in a couple of donors. Two young, previously healthy adult volunteers, one female and one male, were included in the cohort. Beyond this particular receptor, the publication reports: Contracting CD4+ clones turned up mainly in the CM and EM memory subsets, whereas EMRA was where CD8+ clones were enriched. Some responding clones were found in pre-infection memory, which suggests that pre-existing cross-reactive memory T cells took part in the SARS-CoV-2 response. Clones contracting from day 15 to 85 had balanced CD4/CD8 phenotypes, while a second wave expanding from day 15 to 37 was biased towards CD4+. Whether the second-wave clones peaking on day 37 were SARS-CoV-2 specific was not confirmed. The study covered only a couple of mild cases, and larger cohorts including severe cases with pre-infection samples were considered necessary.

Ends trimmed: V by 6 bases, J by 2 bases; bases unmatched to a gene: 6. CDR3 length: 15 amino acids, cysteine to phenylalanine. This entry keeps only the CDR3 DNA: 45 bases, framed from base 1. The data were produced on an Illumina NovaSeq 6000. cDNA libraries for TCRalpha and TCRbeta were prepared by 5'RACE using constant-segment primers, with sample barcodes and unique molecular identifiers added. RNA was extracted from every sample with Trizol reagent. The libraries were amplified in two PCR steps, and the second step added a second sample barcode and Illumina TruSeq adapters. The libraries were sequenced on an Illumina NovaSeq using 2 x 150 bp paired-end reads. The study's processing was this. The reads were demultiplexed and collapsed into UMI-guided consensus sequences using migec v1.2.7. Using mixcr v2.1.11, UMI consensuses were aligned to TRA and TRB V and J templates and then assembled into clonotypes. Clonotypes were classified as expanded or contracted when called significant by both edgeR and NoisET, with noise models trained on biological replicates. For edgeR calls, the cutoffs were a false discovery rate-adjusted p below 0.01 and a log2 fold-change threshold of 1. As an exploratory analysis of dynamics, max-normalized trajectories of the 1000 most abundant clonotypes were examined with PCA combined with hierarchical clustering. Each responding clone was given a CD4 or CD8 phenotype based on the CD4+ and CD8+ repertoires, which had been sequenced separately. In TCRdb, the public reads were trimmed at Q25 with fastp and aligned with MiXCR, with productive beta chains retained. Each record represents a unique CDR3 protein, reported with the most common genes and DNA among its rows. TCRdb, rather than the study authors, made the V and J calls. In this sample the table shows about 180,000 distinct CDR3 sequences, under 20% of which occur a single time. The ten biggest clones cover roughly 3.8% of the sample.

Ficoll-Paque density gradient centrifugation was used to isolate PBMCs. What was sequenced was PBMCs or a T cell subset sorted from them (not recorded which). The V and J genes are TRBV12-3 or TRBV12-4 and TRBJ2-5, with 10 junctional bases fitting TRBD2. This TCR was recovered from a man between 18 and 29 years old who had mild COVID-19 (a few samples of this study predate the infection). The sample titles of this study are shuffled in the database, so cell type and time point are left out; the donor was told from shared clones. The nucleotides read TGTGCCAGCAGCTCCCTAGCGGGGGTTCAAGAGACCCAGTACTTC. It encodes CASSSLAGVQETQYF.